This T cell receptor (beta chain) was recorded in a study of T-cell memory formation after mild COVID-19. About the study: Most TCR clusters belonged to a single donor.

Notes on this clonotype: Its antigen is not known.

TCRdb ran MiXCR on the 5' RACE reads and lists one entry per CDR3 protein. The table lists around 200,000 distinct CDR3 sequences, 27% of them singletons, with 10% to 12% in the top ten. Study-wide results and caveats: Clones shrinking from day 15 to 85 showed even CD4/CD8 mixes; later expanders tilted CD4+. The CD4+ clones that contracted clustered mainly within CM and EM, and the CD8+ clones concentrated in EMRA.

V dropped 0 bases and J dropped 5; count of bases not matched to a gene: 4. Germline CDR1 and CDR2: LNHNV and YYDKDF (reference sequence). The CDR3 is made up of 16 amino acids. The clonotype was recovered from an adult woman who had mild COVID-19 (a few samples of this study predate the infection). Cell type and time point are not known. V is TRBV15 and J is TRBJ2-1; TRBD2 matches 10 bases. The sample taken for sequencing was PBMCs or a T cell subset sorted from them (not recorded which). The CDR3 sequence is CATSRDLAGGNNEQFF. CDR3 DNA sequence: TGTGCCACCAGCAGAGATTTAGCGGGGGGCAACAATGAGCAGTTCTTC. Together with reference TRBV15 and TRBJ2-1, the CDR3 gives the full variable domain: DAMVIQNPRYQVTQFGKPVTLSCSQTLNHNVMYWYQQKSSQAPKLLFHYYDKDFNNEADTPDNFQSRRPNTSFCFLDIRSPGLGDTAMYLCATSRDLAGGNNEQFFGPGTRLTVL.